This T cell receptor (beta chain) was captured by sequencing in a study of blood T cells in healthy people across ages. Study context: Capturing about one barcoded beta molecule per two T cells was achieved by template switching.

Isolation of PBMCs gave at least 7 million cells per sample. With V trimmed by 1 base and J by 6 bases, 5 bases remained unmatched. Germline CDR1 and CDR2: SGHNT and YENEEA. This CDR3 spans 15 amino acids. This clonotype was seen a handful of times. Its antigen is not identified. Study-level findings and limits: Unknown CMV status may confound age-related changes in expanded clones.

A J-beta primer mix and a sample-barcoded 5' primer were used in a second PCR of about 7 to 12 cycles. Every single cDNA molecule received a tag from a template-switch adaptor with 12 random nucleotides. From the 5' RACE reads, TCRdb called clonotypes with MiXCR, one entry per CDR3 protein. The sample holds about 670,000 distinct CDR3 sequences, around 38% seen once. The TCR was taken from a man older than 75 in good health. Sequencing input: blood. V is TRBV11-3 and J is TRBJ2-2; 7 bases align to TRBD1. CDR3 loop: CASSLATGFSGELFF. CDR3 coding DNA: TGTGCCAGCAGCTTAGCGACAGGGTTTTCCGGGGAGCTGTTTTTT.